The present T cell receptor (beta chain) was sequenced within a study of blood T cell repertoires in COVID-19. Study details: The United States, Italy and Spain were the sources of the acute and convalescent COVID-19 samples. In each case, the material was cDNA or gDNA derived from T cells, B-cell-depleted T cells, or PBMCs.

Authors' processing steps: By means of reference gene primer amplification, nucleated cell counts were estimated. Some clones are missing from TCRdb's copy, which holds only in-frame ones; the method was immunoSEQ multiplex PCR. Clonal size and the V and J genes are those of that table, whereas D and trimming came from the DNA. The repertoire includes some 380,000 clones, 90% of them detected once, and 5% to 8.5% sits in the top ten. The CDR3 contains 16 residues. Trimming stripped 4 bases from V and 0 bases from J, with 16 bases between. Germline CDR1 SGDLS, CDR2 YYNGEE. Sequenced input: peripheral blood. This chain links TRBV9 with TRBJ1-1; possibly TRBD1 for D (6 bases). The source is a man aged 18 to 29 with active or convalescent COVID-19. CDR3 region: CASSRLGASMNTEAFF. The CDR3 DNA reads as TGTGCCAGCAGCCGGCTGGGGGCGTCCATGAACACTGAAGCTTTCTTT.